This T cell receptor beta chain was identified in a study of spatial heterogeneity in lung cancer. Overall study: Detection of beta-chain sequences consistently exceeded that of alpha-chain sequences.

Each CDR3 protein is one row after TCRdb ran MiXCR on the 5' RACE reads. This sample carries fewer than 40,000 distinct CDR3 sequences, roughly 8% of them seen once, and the ten largest clones take under 30%. Broader study findings: Ubiquitous expanded tumor TCRs appeared in blood more at resection than follow-up.

This clonotype was seen ten or more times. What it binds is unknown. The CDR3 extends over 13 amino acids. Trimming removed 6 bases from V and 1 base from J, with 9 bases in between. This sample's time point: sample taken at primary tumor resection. V gene TRBV12-3 or TRBV12-4 combines with J gene TRBJ1-1, with a weak D call TRBD1 (6 bases). Sequenced here: PBMCs, sampled at surgery. This sequence was found in a male donor with early-stage non-small cell lung cancer. CDR3 region: CASSGTRNTEAFF. CDR3 in DNA: TGTGCCAGCAGCGGGACAAGGAACACTGAAGCTTTCTTT.